The 3 T cell receptor beta chains presented below share a single source sample, sequenced in a study of tumor-infiltrating lymphocytes in primary liver carcinoma. Total RNA (around 0.45 ug) served as template for TCR beta cDNA synthesis primed by a constant-region primer. What produced the TCR beta libraries was three nested multiplex PCR rounds using slightly modified ARM-PCR. The first two PCR rounds, around 11 cycles each, used TRBV1-TRBV30 forward primers and a C-beta reverse primer. TCRdb re-called the multiplex PCR reads through MiXCR, storing one row per CDR3 protein. The sample consists of about 320,000 distinct CDR3 sequences, roughly three fifths of them appearing once. Unsorted whole blood supplied the blood RNA, and germline DNA was isolated too. The sequenced sample was peripheral blood. The receptor set was obtained from a woman under 40 with primary liver carcinoma and hepatitis B virus infection.

This clonotype has ten or more counts. The chain has TRBV11-2 and TRBJ2-5; 9 positions agree with TRBD2. V trimming: 2 bases; J trimming: 5 bases; junction bases outside the gene matches: 15. Per germline, CDR1 SGHAT and CDR2 FQNNGV. The CDR3 runs 18 residues. CDR3 coding DNA: TGTGCCAGCAGCTTACAGCTAGCGGGACCCTTTATACGTGAGACCCAGTACTTC. This codes for CASSLQLAGPFIRETQYF. The full variable domain, in which reference TRBV11-2 and TRBJ2-5 provide the parts outside the CDR3, is EAGVAQSPRYKIIEKRQSVAFWCNPISGHATLYWYQQILGQGPKLLIQFQNNGVVDDSQLPKDRFSAERLKGVDSTLKIQPAKLEDSAVYLCASSLQLAGPFIRETQYFGPGTRLLVL.

This CDR3 is CASSLSRAYNEQFF. In nucleotides, the CDR3 is TGTGCCAGCAGCCTCTCTAGAGCCTACAATGAGCAGTTCTTC. The rearrangement uses TRBV6-5 and TRBJ2-1; D gene ambiguous. CDR1 MNHEY and CDR2 SVGAGI come from the germline V gene. The CDR3 runs to 14 residues. V was pared by 6 bases and J by 2 bases, with 11 bases between.

This clonotype was seen a handful of times. V and J are TRBV5-4 and TRBJ2-2; the D gene is possibly TRBD2 (6 bases). The CDR3 has 13 residues. The V and J ends lost 6 bases and 4 bases respectively, with 10 bases between them. The germline V gene encodes CDR1 SGHNT and CDR2 YYREEE (reference sequence). The CDR3 spells CASKRVSTGELFF. CDR3 sequence (DNA): TGTGCCAGCAAGCGGGTTTCCACCGGGGAGCTGTTTTTT. The variable domain in full, completed from reference TRBV5-4 and TRBJ2-2, reads ETGVTQSPTHLIKTRGQQVTLRCSSQSGHNTVSWYQQALGQGPQFIFQYYREEENGRGNFPPRFSGLQFPNYSSELNVNALELDDSALYLCASKRVSTGELFFGEGSRLTVL.